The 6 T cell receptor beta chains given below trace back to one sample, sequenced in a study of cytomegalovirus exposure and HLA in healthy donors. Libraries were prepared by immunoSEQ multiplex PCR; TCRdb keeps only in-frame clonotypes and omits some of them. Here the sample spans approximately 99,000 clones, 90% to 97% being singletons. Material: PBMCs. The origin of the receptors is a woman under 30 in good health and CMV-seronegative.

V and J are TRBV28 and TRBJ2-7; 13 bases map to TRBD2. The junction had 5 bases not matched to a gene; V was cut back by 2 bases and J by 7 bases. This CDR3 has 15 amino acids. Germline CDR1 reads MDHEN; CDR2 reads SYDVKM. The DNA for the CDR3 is TGTGCCAGCAGTTTAGGGACTAGCGGGGTATCTGAGCAGTACTTC. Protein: CASSLGTSGVSEQYF.

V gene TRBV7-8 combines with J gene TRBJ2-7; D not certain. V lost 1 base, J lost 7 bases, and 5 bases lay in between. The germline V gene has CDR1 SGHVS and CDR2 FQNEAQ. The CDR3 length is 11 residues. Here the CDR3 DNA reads TGTGCCAGCAGCTTAGTTACTGAGCAGTACTTC. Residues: CASSLVTEQYF.

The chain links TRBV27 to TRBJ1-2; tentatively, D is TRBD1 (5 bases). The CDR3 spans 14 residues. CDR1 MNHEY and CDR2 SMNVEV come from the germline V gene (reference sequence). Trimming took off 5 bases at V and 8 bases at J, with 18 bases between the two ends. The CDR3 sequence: CASSPSGGELGYTF. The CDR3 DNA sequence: TGTGCCAGCAGTCCATCCGGGGGTGAGTTGGGCTACACCTTC.

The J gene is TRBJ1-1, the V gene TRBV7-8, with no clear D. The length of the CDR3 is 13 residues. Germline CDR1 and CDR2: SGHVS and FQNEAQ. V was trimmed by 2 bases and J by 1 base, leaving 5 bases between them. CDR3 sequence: CASSLSENTEAFF. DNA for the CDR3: TGTGCCAGCAGCTTAAGCGAGAACACTGAAGCTTTCTTT.

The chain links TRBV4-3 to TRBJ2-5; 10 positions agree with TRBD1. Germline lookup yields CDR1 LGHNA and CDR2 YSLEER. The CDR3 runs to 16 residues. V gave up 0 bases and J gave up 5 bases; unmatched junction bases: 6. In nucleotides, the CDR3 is TGCGCCAGCAGCCAAGAGGGACAGGGGTTCGGGGAGACCCAGTACTTC. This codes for CASSQEGQGFGETQYF.

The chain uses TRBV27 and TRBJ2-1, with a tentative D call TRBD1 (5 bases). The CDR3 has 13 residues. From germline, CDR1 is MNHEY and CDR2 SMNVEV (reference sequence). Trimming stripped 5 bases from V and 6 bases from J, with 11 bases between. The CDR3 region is CASSLGVPNEQFF. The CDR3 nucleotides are TGTGCCAGCAGTCTAGGGGTCCCCAATGAGCAGTTCTTC.